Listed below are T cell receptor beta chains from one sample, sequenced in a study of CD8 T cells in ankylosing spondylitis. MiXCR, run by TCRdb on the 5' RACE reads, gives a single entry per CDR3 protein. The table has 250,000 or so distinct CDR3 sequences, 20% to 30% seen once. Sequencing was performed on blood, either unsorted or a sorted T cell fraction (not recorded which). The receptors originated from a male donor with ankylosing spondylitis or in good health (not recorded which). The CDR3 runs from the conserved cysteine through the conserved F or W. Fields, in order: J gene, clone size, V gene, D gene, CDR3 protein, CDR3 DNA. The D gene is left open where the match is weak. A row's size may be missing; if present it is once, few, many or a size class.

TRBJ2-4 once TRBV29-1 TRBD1 CSVSRGTGIQYF TGCAGCGTTTCCAGGGGGACCGGCATTCAGTACTTC
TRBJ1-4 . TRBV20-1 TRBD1 CSATGQFNERLFF TGCAGTGCTACGGGACAGTTTAATGAAAGACTGTTTTTT
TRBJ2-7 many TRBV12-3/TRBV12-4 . CASSLGIRPGEQYF TGTGCCAGCAGTTTGGGGATAAGGCCGGGCGAGCAGTACTTC
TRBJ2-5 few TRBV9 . CASSRTGDHQETQYF TGTGCCAGCAGTCGGACTGGGGACCACCAAGAGACCCAGTACTTC
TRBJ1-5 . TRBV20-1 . CSAERGLLYNQPQHF TGCAGTGCTGAAAGGGGCCTCCTCTACAATCAGCCCCAGCATTTT
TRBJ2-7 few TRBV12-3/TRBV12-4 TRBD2 CASRISGGAYEQYF TGTGCCAGCAGAATTAGCGGGGGGGCGTACGAGCAGTACTTC
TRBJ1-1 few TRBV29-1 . CSVVGRAHTEAFF TGCAGCGTTGTCGGCAGGGCGCATACTGAAGCTTTCTTT
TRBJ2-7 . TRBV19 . CASSRDKVPSYEQYF TGTGCCAGTAGCCGGGACAAAGTCCCCTCCTACGAGCAGTACTTC
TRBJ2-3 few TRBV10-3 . CAISERAGGGTDTQYF TGTGCCATCAGTGAGCGGGCCGGGGGAGGCACAGATACGCAGTATTTT
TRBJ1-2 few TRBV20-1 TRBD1 CSAQTPAGTGVDGYTF TGCAGTGCCCAAACTCCGGCCGGGACAGGTGTGGATGGCTACACCTTC
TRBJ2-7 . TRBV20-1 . CRVKGTYEQYF TGCAGGGTCAAGGGTACCTACGAGCAGTACTTC
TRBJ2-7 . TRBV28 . CASSLRSAGRDEQYF TGTGCCAGCAGTTTAAGGTCGGCTGGAAGGGACGAGCAGTACTTC
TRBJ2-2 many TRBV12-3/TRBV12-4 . CASRPGTNTGELFF TGTGCCAGCAGACCGGGGACGAACACCGGGGAGCTGTTTTTT
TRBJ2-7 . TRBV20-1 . CSAPPGEAYEQYF TGCAGTGCCCCACCAGGTGAGGCCTACGAGCAGTACTTC
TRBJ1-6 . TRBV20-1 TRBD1 CSARDSGRGRESPLHF TGCAGTGCTAGAGATTCTGGCAGGGGGCGCGAATCACCCCTCCACTTT
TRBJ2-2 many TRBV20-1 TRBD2 CSAREGGGVTGELFF TGCAGTGCTAGAGAAGGCGGGGGAGTCACCGGGGAGCTGTTTTTT
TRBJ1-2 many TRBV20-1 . CSARLRHDYGYTF TGCAGTGCTAGACTAAGACACGACTATGGCTACACCTTC
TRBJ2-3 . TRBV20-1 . CSARGWAGTDTQYF TGCAGTGCCAGAGGTTGGGCGGGGACAGATACGCAGTATTTT
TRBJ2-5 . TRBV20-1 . CSARVLTGQETQYF TGCAGTGCTAGAGTTCTTACGGGTCAAGAGACCCAGTACTTC
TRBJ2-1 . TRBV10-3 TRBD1 CAISEGGQGARNEQFF TGTGCCATCAGTGAAGGCGGGCAGGGGGCGCGGAATGAGCAGTTCTTC
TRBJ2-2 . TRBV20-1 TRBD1 CSARGQGGFPGELFF TGCAGTGCTAGGGGACAGGGCGGTTTCCCCGGGGAGCTGTTTTTT
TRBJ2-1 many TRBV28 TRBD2 CASQISGTRDEQFF TGTGCCAGCCAAATCAGCGGGACCCGCGACGAGCAGTTCTTC
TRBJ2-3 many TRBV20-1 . CSANKELSDTQYF TGCAGTGCTAACAAGGAGCTTTCTGATACGCAGTATTTT
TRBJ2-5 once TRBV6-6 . CASSYHKLETQYF TGTGCCAGCAGTTATCACAAGCTAGAGACCCAGTACTTC
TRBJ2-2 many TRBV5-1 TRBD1 CASSTGDRGTGELFF TGCGCCAGCAGCACGGGGGACAGGGGGACCGGGGAGCTGTTTTTT
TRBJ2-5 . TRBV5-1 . CASRLGGPPETQYF TGCGCCAGCCGGCTAGGGGGACCCCCAGAGACCCAGTACTTC
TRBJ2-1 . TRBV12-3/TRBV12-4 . CASSGLPSGNEQFF TGTGCCAGCAGTGGCCTCCCCTCGGGCAATGAGCAGTTCTTC
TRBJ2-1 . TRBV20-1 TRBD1 CSAISRQGRSYNEQFF TGCAGTGCTATTAGTAGACAGGGGCGCTCCTACAATGAGCAGTTCTTC
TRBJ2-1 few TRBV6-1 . CASRKGVGRSSYNEQFF TGTGCCAGCAGGAAAGGGGTGGGCAGGTCTTCCTACAATGAGCAGTTCTTC
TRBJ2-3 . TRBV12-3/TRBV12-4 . CASRIQAEDTQYF TGTGCCAGCAGAATTCAGGCGGAAGATACGCAGTATTTT
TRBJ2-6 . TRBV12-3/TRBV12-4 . CASTQRSSSGANVLTF TGTGCCAGCACCCAAAGGAGTTCCTCTGGGGCCAACGTCCTGACTTTC
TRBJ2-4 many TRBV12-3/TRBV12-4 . CASSSGGNIQYF TGTGCCAGCAGTTCGGGTGGAAACATTCAGTACTTC
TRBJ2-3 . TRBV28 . CASSLTRLGQDTQYF TGTGCCAGCAGTTTAACCCGGTTAGGTCAGGATACGCAGTATTTT
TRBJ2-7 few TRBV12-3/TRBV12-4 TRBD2 CASSLRRGGYEQYF TGTGCCAGCAGTTTACGGCGGGGGGGCTACGAGCAGTACTTC
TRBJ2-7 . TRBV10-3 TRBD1 CAIGPDRGLSYEQYF TGTGCCATCGGGCCGGACAGGGGGCTCTCCTACGAGCAGTACTTC
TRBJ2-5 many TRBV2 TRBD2 CASSDRGGQYF TGTGCCAGCAGTGATCGGGGGGGCCAGTACTTC
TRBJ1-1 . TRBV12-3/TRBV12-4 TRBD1 CASRGQGNTEAFF TGTGCCAGCAGGGGACAGGGGAACACTGAAGCTTTCTTT
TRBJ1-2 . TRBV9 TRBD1 CASSSDRGDYGYTF TGTGCCAGCAGCTCGGACAGGGGGGACTATGGCTACACCTTC
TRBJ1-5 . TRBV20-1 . CSALGESQPQHF TGCAGTGCTCTAGGGGAAAGTCAGCCCCAGCATTTT
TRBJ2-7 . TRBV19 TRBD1 CASSSPWDSSYEQYF TGTGCCAGTAGTTCCCCCTGGGACAGCTCCTACGAGCAGTACTTC
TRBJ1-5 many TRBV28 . CASSLSDQPQHF TGTGCCAGCAGTTTATCCGATCAGCCCCAGCATTTT
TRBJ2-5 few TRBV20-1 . CSALDLRIQETQYF TGCAGTGCCTTGGACCTGAGGATCCAAGAGACCCAGTACTTC
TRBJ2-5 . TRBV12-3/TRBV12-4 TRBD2 CASSPRASGGETQYF TGTGCCAGCAGCCCCCGGGCTAGCGGGGGGGAGACCCAGTACTTC
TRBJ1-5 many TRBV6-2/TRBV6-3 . CASSYPWVSNQPQHF TGTGCCAGCAGTTACCCCTGGGTGAGCAATCAGCCCCAGCATTTT
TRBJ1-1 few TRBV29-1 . CSVALQALNTEAFF TGCAGCGTCGCCCTACAGGCCCTGAACACTGAAGCTTTCTTT
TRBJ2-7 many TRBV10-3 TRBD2 CAIISSGGPSSYEQYF TGTGCCATCATTAGTAGCGGGGGGCCAAGCTCCTACGAGCAGTACTTC
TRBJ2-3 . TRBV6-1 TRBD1 CASSTQGAKDTQYF TGTGCCAGCAGTACCCAGGGGGCTAAAGATACGCAGTATTTT
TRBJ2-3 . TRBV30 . CAWVRITDTQYF TGTGCCTGGGTTAGGATCACAGATACGCAGTATTTT
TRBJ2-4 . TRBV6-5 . CASSYSTGENIQYF TGTGCCAGCAGTTACTCGACTGGCGAAAACATTCAGTACTTC
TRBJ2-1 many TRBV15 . CATSRSVAVTNEQFF TGTGCCACCAGCAGATCCGTCGCTGTCACAAATGAGCAGTTCTTC
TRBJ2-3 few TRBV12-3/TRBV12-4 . CASSLPARADTQYF TGTGCCAGCAGTTTGCCCGCCCGAGCAGATACGCAGTATTTT
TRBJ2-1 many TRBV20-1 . CSATPFSYNEQFF TGCAGTGCTACCCCGTTCAGCTACAATGAGCAGTTCTTC